Shown below are 9 T cell receptor beta chains from a single sample sequenced in a study of cytomegalovirus exposure and HLA in healthy donors. The PCR contained 60 Vbeta and 13 Jbeta primers. Sequenced by immunoSEQ multiplex PCR; TCRdb stores in-frame clones only, minus some. The table has about 170,000 clones, about four fifths seen once. The sequenced sample consisted of PBMCs. Source of these receptors: a male donor in good health and CMV-seronegative.

The gene calls are TRBV2 and TRBJ1-2, with 8 positions matching TRBD1. Germline V gene sequence: CDR1 SNHLY, CDR2 FYNNEI. V lost 4 bases, J lost 4 bases, and 8 bases stayed unmatched. This CDR3 comprises 15 residues. This CDR3 is CASSVRQGSGYGYTF. CDR3 in DNA: TGTGCCAGCAGTGTTCGACAGGGGTCAGGCTATGGCTACACCTTC.

The chain joins TRBV6-4 to TRBJ1-1, with 8 bases identical to TRBD1. The germline V gene has CDR1 MRHNA and CDR2 SNTAGT. V was pared by 6 bases and J by 1 base, with 1 base of the junction left unmatched. CDR3 length: 13 amino acids. CDR3 residues: CASRGTGNTEAFF. CDR3 sequence (DNA): TGTGCCAGCAGGGGGACAGGGAACACTGAAGCTTTCTTT.

In DNA, the CDR3 is TGTGCCAGCAGCCAAGAGGTCCACAGCTACGAGCAGTACTTC. Its protein product is CASSQEVHSYEQYF. V gene TRBV4-2 combines with J gene TRBJ2-7; D unclear. The germline V and J ends were trimmed by 0 bases and 3 bases, with 9 bases remaining between them. The germline V gene has CDR1 LGHNA and CDR2 YNFKEQ. The CDR3 sequence is 14 residues long.

This clone was seen just once. V gene TRBV30 combines with J gene TRBJ1-1, with 8 bases aligning to TRBD1. The germline gives CDR1 GTSNPN, CDR2 SVGIG (reference sequence). The CDR3 loop spans 14 amino acids. Trimming took 4 bases from V and 1 from J; bases not matched to a gene: 5. The CDR3 loop is CAWTGTGWNTEAFF. Written as DNA, the CDR3 is TGTGCCTGGACAGGGACAGGTTGGAACACTGAAGCTTTCTTT. Full variable domain (missing parts from reference TRBV30 and TRBJ1-1): SQTIHQWPATLVQPVGSPLSLECTVEGTSNPNLYWYRQAAGRGLQLLFYSVGIGQISSEVPQNLSASRPQDRQFILSSKKLLLSDSGFYLCAWTGTGWNTEAFFGQGTRLTVV.

This clone was picked up one time. The chain combines TRBV5-1 with TRBJ2-7, with 7 bases matching TRBD1. The CDR3 extends over 14 amino acids. V shed 4 bases, J shed 2 bases, and the junction held 6 bases outside the gene matches. Germline V gene data show CDR1 as SGHRS and CDR2 as YFSETQ. Here the CDR3 DNA reads TGCGCCAGCAGCAACACAGGGGTCCCCTACGAGCAGTACTTC. The encoded protein is CASSNTGVPYEQYF.

The V gene is TRBV7-2, the J gene TRBJ2-5, with TRBD2 matching 12 bases. Germline lookup yields CDR1 SGHTA and CDR2 FQGNSA. This CDR3 contains 18 residues. The ends lost 0 bases at V and 7 bases at J; junction bases unmatched: 12. The CDR3: CASSLAATGLAGPGTQYF. CDR3 nucleotides: TGTGCCAGCAGCTTAGCGGCAACTGGACTAGCGGGGCCGGGGACCCAGTACTTC.

This clone was seen a single time. The chain uses TRBV5-1 and TRBJ1-2; D may be TRBD1 (6 bases). The ends were cut back, 2 bases at V and 4 bases at J, with 12 bases in the middle. The CDR3 has 14 amino acids. Germline-derived CDR1 and CDR2 are SGHRS and YFSETQ. CDR3 amino acids: CASSLNQGLYGYTF. CDR3 coding DNA: TGCGCCAGCAGCTTAAACCAGGGGCTCTATGGCTACACCTTC.

V and J are TRBV4-1 and TRBJ1-6, with 9 bases matching TRBD1. The V gene end was trimmed by 3 bases and the J gene end by 4 bases; junction bases not matched to a gene: 13. The CDR3 runs 19 residues. The V gene's germline CDR1 is MGHRA and CDR2 YSYEKL. This chain's CDR3 is CASSHEPGQGTAYNSPLHF. CDR3 DNA: TGCGCCAGCAGCCATGAACCGGGACAGGGAACCGCATATAATTCACCCCTCCACTTT.

The chain uses TRBV19 and TRBJ2-2; 10 nucleotides align to TRBD2. CDR1 LNHDA and CDR2 SQIVND come from the germline V gene (reference sequence). The V gene end was trimmed by 6 bases and the J gene end by 6 bases; junction bases not matched to a gene: 7. The CDR3 is 15 amino acids. The CDR3 DNA sequence: TGTGCCAGTAGGCTAGCGGGAGATAGGGCCGGGGAGCTGTTTTTT. This translates into CASRLAGDRAGELFF.